Listed below are T cell receptor beta chains from one sample, sequenced in a study of blood T cell repertoires in COVID-19. Clones were read by immunoSEQ multiplex PCR, and TCRdb kept only the in-frame ones, dropping some. The sample has about 180,000 clones; roughly 88% are singletons. Specimen: peripheral blood. Source of these receptors: a human donor with active or convalescent COVID-19. The donor label of this sample is uncertain. Both conserved end residues are part of each CDR3. A D gene is named only where the DNA matches it firmly. Part of the rows lack a size; the others show once, few, many or a class for expanded clones.

D gene,V gene,clone size,J gene,CDR3 DNA,CDR3 protein
TRBD1,TRBV6-1,few,TRBJ2-3,TGTGCCAGCAGTGACCGGACAGGGGTGGCTAGCACAGATACGCAGTATTTT,CASSDRTGVASTDTQYF
TRBD1,TRBV7-2,-,TRBJ2-7,TGTGCCAGCAGCTTAGGGACAGGTATCGCCTACGAGCAGTACTTC,CASSLGTGIAYEQYF
TRBD2,TRBV11-2,-,TRBJ2-3,TGTGCCAGCAGCAAAGCGGGGAGGTCAGATACGCAGTATTTT,CASSKAGRSDTQYF
TRBD1,TRBV28,-,TRBJ1-2,TGTGCCAGCAGCCCCCCCGGGACAGGGGCCCCCCTCTATGGCTACACCTTC,CASSPPGTGAPLYGYTF
-,TRBV4-2,-,TRBJ2-2,TGTGCCAGCAGCCAAGATGTCAGGGGCAAATTGGGAACCGGGGAGCTGTTTTTT,CASSQDVRGKLGTGELFF
-,TRBV5-6,-,TRBJ2-3,TGTGCCAGCAGCTTGACCGGGGTCACAGATACGCAGTATTTT,CASSLTGVTDTQYF
TRBD2,TRBV13,-,TRBJ2-1,TGTGCCAGCAGCCACGGACGCGGGAGCTCCTACAATGAGCAGTTCTTC,CASSHGRGSSYNEQFF
-,TRBV2,-,TRBJ1-4,TGTGCCAGCAGGTTCAGTAATGAAAAACTGTTTTTT,CASRFSNEKLFF
-,TRBV5-1,-,TRBJ2-3,TGCGCCAGCTTGCGCGGGGGCCCTAGCACAGATACGCAGTATTTT,CASLRGGPSTDTQYF
TRBD1,TRBV11-2,-,TRBJ1-2,TGTGCCAGCAGCCAAGGACAGGGGAGAGAAGGCTACACCTTC,CASSQGQGREGYTF
TRBD1,TRBV11-3,few,TRBJ2-1,TGTGCCAGCAGCTCTAGGGGACAGACCTACAATGAGCAGTTCTTC,CASSSRGQTYNEQFF
-,TRBV18,once,TRBJ1-2,TGTGCCAGCTCACGACAGGACGAAGGTACAAACTTC,CASSRQDEGTNF
-,TRBV11-2,-,TRBJ2-1,TGTGCCAGCAGCTTAGATGGGGGCGCAAATGAGCAGTTCTTC,CASSLDGGANEQFF
-,TRBV2,-,TRBJ2-1,TGTGCCAGCAGTGTTGGCCTTCGGGATGAGCAGTTCTTC,CASSVGLRDEQFF
-,TRBV28,-,TRBJ2-5,TGTGCCAGCAGTGGGAGAGACCAGTACTTC,CASSGRDQYF
-,TRBV2,-,TRBJ1-4,-,CASILGGFNEKLFF
-,TRBV18,-,TRBJ1-2,TGTGCCAGCTCACCAGAGGGGAAGGGGAGGTATGGCTACACCTTC,CASSPEGKGRYGYTF
-,TRBV16,-,TRBJ1-1,TGTGCCAGCAGCCAATTGAGCCAAGGCGGTGAAGCTTTCTTT,CASSQLSQGGEAFF
TRBD1,TRBV30,-,TRBJ2-1,TGTGCCTGGCGACCCCCAGGGGGCCCCTACAATGAGCAGTTCTTC,CAWRPPGGPYNEQFF
TRBD1,TRBV18,few,TRBJ1-1,TGTGCCAGCTCACCTATACCACAGGGGGGAGCTTTCTTT,CASSPIPQGGAFF
-,TRBV7-3,-,TRBJ2-5,TGTGCCAGCAGCTTAACAACTAGTCAAGAGACCCAGTACTTC,CASSLTTSQETQYF
TRBD1,TRBV5-1,-,TRBJ1-2,TGCGCCAGCAGCTTTATTACAGGGGACTATGGCTACACCTTC,CASSFITGDYGYTF
TRBD1,TRBV30,once,TRBJ1-5,TGTGCCTGGACGACAGGGGGAGTCGGTAGCAATCAGCCCCAGCATTTT,CAWTTGGVGSNQPQHF
-,TRBV4-1,once,TRBJ2-7,TGCGCCAGCAGCCAAGATGTTCAGGGGTCAACCTACGAGCAGTACTTC,CASSQDVQGSTYEQYF
-,TRBV27,-,TRBJ1-4,TGTGCCAGCAGTCTACGGACAGTAACAACTAATGAAAAACTGTTTTTT,CASSLRTVTTNEKLFF
-,TRBV28,-,TRBJ1-2,TGTGCCAGCAGTTTGGGGGGGCTTCGGGGCTATGGCTACACCTTC,CASSLGGLRGYGYTF
-,TRBV12-3/TRBV12-4,-,TRBJ1-1,TGTGCCAGCAGTTTTGCGGGAGGCACTGAAGCTTTCTTT,CASSFAGGTEAFF
TRBD2,TRBV19,-,TRBJ2-1,TGTGCCAGTAGCCGTCTCTTAAAGGTAGCGGGAGAAGATGAGCAGTTCTTC,CASSRLLKVAGEDEQFF
TRBD1,TRBV7-6,-,TRBJ1-1,TGTGCCAGCAGCTTAGTGGGGTCGACAGGGATCTTTAGCACTGAAGCTTTCTTT,CASSLVGSTGIFSTEAFF
TRBD2,TRBV4-2,-,TRBJ2-3,TGTGCCAGCAGCCAAGTACCCTCAAGGGGTGGACTAGCGGGTTTGGGGAGAGGCACAGATACGCAGTATTTT,CASSQVPSRGGLAGLGRGTDTQYF
TRBD2,TRBV13,-,TRBJ2-7,TGTGCCAGCAGCTTGAGCGGGAGCTCCTACGAGCAGTACTTC,CASSLSGSSYEQYF
TRBD1,TRBV27,-,TRBJ1-3,TGTGCCAGCAGCCCTTTGGACAGGCCACCGAGCTCTGGAAACACCATATATTTT,CASSPLDRPPSSGNTIYF
-,TRBV6-5,-,TRBJ2-1,TGTGCCAGCAGTTATACAACAGGTCTACTCAAGGATGAGCAGTTCTTC,CASSYTTGLLKDEQFF
TRBD1,TRBV6-1,-,TRBJ2-3,TGTGCCAGCAGTGAAGCGTTGGGACAGGGCACAGATACGCAGTATTTT,CASSEALGQGTDTQYF
-,TRBV29-1,-,TRBJ2-7,TGCAGCGTTGACGCCCCTGGGGCGGGGCTGGGAAGCTCCTACGAGCAGTACTTC,CSVDAPGAGLGSSYEQYF
TRBD1,TRBV3-1/TRBV3-2,few,TRBJ1-2,TGTGCCAGCAGCCCCGGGACAGGGGCCTATGGCTACACCTTC,CASSPGTGAYGYTF
-,TRBV4-1,once,TRBJ1-1,TGCGCCAGCAGCCAAGCCCCGCAGGGGTTGGACACTGAAGCTTTCTTT,CASSQAPQGLDTEAFF
TRBD1,TRBV28,once,TRBJ2-7,TGTGCCAGCACTTTGAGGGGGCTCTACGAGCAGTACTTC,CASTLRGLYEQYF
TRBD2,TRBV18,-,TRBJ2-3,TGTGCCAGCTCACCCTTATGGACTAGCGGGAGTCTAACAGATACGCAGTATTTT,CASSPLWTSGSLTDTQYF
TRBD2,TRBV19,few,TRBJ2-5,TGTGCCAGTAGTCCGGTATGGACTAGCGGGCAAGAGACCCAGTACTTC,CASSPVWTSGQETQYF
TRBD1,TRBV5-1,once,TRBJ1-4,TGCGCCAGCAGACTACAGGGGGCGACTAATGAAAAACTGTTTTTT,CASRLQGATNEKLFF
TRBD1,TRBV24-1,-,TRBJ1-2,TGTGCCACCAGTGAGGCCGGGACAGGAGATTACTATGGCTACACCTTC,CATSEAGTGDYYGYTF
TRBD1,TRBV4-1,-,TRBJ1-6,TGCGCCAGCGCGTCCTCCGGGACAGTTAATTCACCCCTCCACTTT,CASASSGTVNSPLHF
-,TRBV9,-,TRBJ2-3,TGTGCCAGCTTCCCACGGACAAGAACTTTCACAGATACGCAGTATTTT,CASFPRTRTFTDTQYF
TRBD2,TRBV29-1,-,TRBJ2-7,TGCAGCGCAATTCCTAGCGGGAGGGCCACCCAAAGCGAGCAGTACTTC,CSAIPSGRATQSEQYF
TRBD1,TRBV28,-,TRBJ1-2,TGTGCCAGCAGTGTCTCGGACAGGGCAATAAATGGCTACACCTTC,CASSVSDRAINGYTF
-,TRBV5-4,-,TRBJ1-5,TGTGCCAGCAGTAGCCTAGACAGCGATCAGCCCCAGCATTTT,CASSSLDSDQPQHF
TRBD2,TRBV7-6,-,TRBJ2-7,TGTGCCAGCAGTCAGCGGGGTCAAGTGTTCGAGCAGTACTTC,CASSQRGQVFEQYF
TRBD2,TRBV9,-,TRBJ2-2,TGTGCCAGCAGCCAGGGACTAGCGGGAGGCGCCGGGGAGCTGTTTTTT,CASSQGLAGGAGELFF